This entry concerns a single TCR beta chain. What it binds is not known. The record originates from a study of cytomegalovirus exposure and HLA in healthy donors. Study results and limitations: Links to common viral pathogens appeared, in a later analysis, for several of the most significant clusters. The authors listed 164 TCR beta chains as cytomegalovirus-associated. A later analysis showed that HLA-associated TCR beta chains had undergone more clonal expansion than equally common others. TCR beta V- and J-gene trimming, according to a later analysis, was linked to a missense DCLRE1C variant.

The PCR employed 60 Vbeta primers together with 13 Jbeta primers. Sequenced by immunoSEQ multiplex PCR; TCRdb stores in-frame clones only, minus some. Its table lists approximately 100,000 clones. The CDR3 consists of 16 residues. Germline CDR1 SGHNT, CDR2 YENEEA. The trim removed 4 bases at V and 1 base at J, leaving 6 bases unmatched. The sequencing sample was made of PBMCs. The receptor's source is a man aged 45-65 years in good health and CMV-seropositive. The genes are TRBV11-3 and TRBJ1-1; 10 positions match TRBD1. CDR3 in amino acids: CASSSLRTGGNTEAFF. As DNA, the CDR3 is TGTGCCAGCAGCTCCTTACGGACAGGGGGGAACACTGAAGCTTTCTTT. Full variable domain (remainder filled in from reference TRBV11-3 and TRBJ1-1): EAGVVQSPRYKIIEKKQPVAFWCNPISGHNTLYWYLQNLGQGPELLIRYENEEAVDDSQLPKDRFSAERLKGVDSTLKIQPAELGDSAVYLCASSSLRTGGNTEAFFGQGTRLTVV.